These 30 T cell receptor beta chains originate from one sample sequenced in a study of shared clonotypes between healthy human individuals (dated by TCRdb to about 2020). Libraries were constructed by the immunoSEQ multiplex PCR assay. The source is immuneACCESS, and TCRdb retained only in-frame sequences with V and J called. Part of the clones is not carried over; for the studies checked, unresolved V genes explain less than half of this, and the remainder is unexplained. The sample contains roughly 2,000,000 clones, about 93% of them found a single time. The ten top clones hold about 1.7% of the sample. CD8 naive samples were CD45RO-negative cells positively selected for CCR7, giving a CD45RA+CCR7+ population that excluded TemRA cells. Sequenced: naive CD8+ T cells from PBMCs. Sample cell subset or site, as interpreted from the label and publication: CD45RA+CCR7+. The receptors derive from a young man in good health. Some clones in this sample may be carry-over from other donors' samples.

A single count supports this clone. The rearrangement uses TRBV11-2 and TRBJ2-5, with D perhaps assigned TRBD1 or TRBD2 (5 bases each). This CDR3 has 16 amino acids. Germline V CDR1 and CDR2: SGHAT, FQNNGV. V shed 5 bases and J shed 4 bases, with 20 bases lying between them. CDR3 DNA sequence: TGTGCCAGCAGCGTGCGGGCCAGGGAAGGCGGAGAGACCCAGTACTTC. It encodes CASSVRAREGGETQYF.

The chain carries TRBV5-6 and TRBJ2-7; possibly TRBD2 for D (5 bases). This CDR3 contains 15 residues. Germline V CDR1 and CDR2: SGHDT, YYEEEE. V was shortened by 0 bases and J by 2 bases, with 12 bases between the two germline ends. The CDR3 region has the DNA TGTGCCAGCAGCTTGGCGGAACTAGATCCCTACGAGCAGTACTTC. Its protein is CASSLAELDPYEQYF. Based on the CDR3 plus reference TRBV5-6 and TRBJ2-7, the full variable domain is DAGVTQSPTHLIKTRGQQVTLRCSPKSGHDTVSWYQQALGQGPQFIFQYYEEEERQRGNFPDRFSGHQFPNYSSELNVNALLLGDSALYLCASSLAELDPYEQYFGPGTRLTVT.

The CDR3 reads CASSLGTHGPRETQYF. CDR3 in DNA: TGTGCCAGCAGCTTGGGGACACATGGGCCTCGGGAGACCCAGTACTTC. The V call is TRBV5-6, the J call TRBJ2-5, with D maybe TRBD1 (5 bases). Germline loops: CDR1 SGHDT, CDR2 YYEEEE. The CDR3 totals 16 residues. V was trimmed by 0 bases and J by 5 bases, leaving 17 bases between them.

The chain has TRBV10-3 and TRBJ2-5; D remains unclear. Germline values: CDR1 ENHRY, CDR2 SYGVKD. This CDR3 is built from 15 residues. The V and J ends lost 4 bases and 5 bases respectively, with 17 bases between them. CDR3 region: CAISGTALNQETQYF. CDR3 bases: TGTGCCATCAGTGGAACTGCCCTAAATCAGGAGACCCAGTACTTC.

The rearrangement uses TRBV6-1 and TRBJ2-7; 10 nucleotides align to TRBD1. Germline values: CDR1 MNHNS, CDR2 SASEGT. CDR3 length: 13 residues. V was pared by 8 bases and J by 5 bases, with 6 bases of the junction left unmatched. This CDR3 is CASRDRGPDEQYF. Written as DNA, the CDR3 is TGTGCCAGCCGGGACAGGGGACCGGACGAGCAGTACTTC.

The J gene is TRBJ2-2, the V gene TRBV4-3; TRBD2 matches at 10 bases. CDR1 LGHNA and CDR2 YSLEER come from the germline V gene. J was trimmed by 3 bases and V by 10 bases; bases with no gene match: 8. This CDR3 spans 15 amino acids. DNA of the CDR3: TGCGCCACCCGGGCTAGCGGGAGTGACACCGGGGAGCTGTTTTTT. Its translation: CATRASGSDTGELFF.

This chain uses TRBV5-5 with TRBJ1-1; D not certain. Trimming pared 0 bases from V and 6 bases from J, leaving 18 bases between. The CDR3 totals 16 residues. CDR1 and CDR2 from the germline V gene are SGHKS and YYEKEE (reference sequence). CDR3 sequence: CASSLELLAFFAEAFF. DNA for the CDR3: TGTGCCAGCAGCTTGGAGTTACTTGCCTTTTTCGCTGAAGCTTTCTTT.

The chain carries TRBV29-1 and TRBJ1-5; TRBD1 matches at 7 bases. CDR1 SQVTM and CDR2 ANQGSEA come from the germline V gene. Trimming removed 1 base from V and 3 bases from J; junction bases left unmatched: 15. The CDR3 loop spans 18 amino acids. The DNA of the CDR3 is TGCAGCGTTGAAGGACCCACGGGACAGCTCGATCCCAATCAGCCCCAGCATTTT. This gives the protein CSVEGPTGQLDPNQPQHF.

This chain links TRBV5-4 with TRBJ1-2; D remains ambiguous. V lost 9 bases to trimming and J lost 4 bases, with 19 bases between them. CDR1 and CDR2 from the germline V gene are SGHNT and YYREEE (reference sequence). The CDR3 covers 14 residues. The CDR3 here is CATADGLLFYGYTF. The CDR3 DNA reads as TGTGCCACCGCGGATGGGCTCCTTTTCTATGGCTACACCTTC.

This chain connects TRBV7-8 to TRBJ2-7, with D hard to call. Between the trimmed V and J ends, which lost 3 bases and 2 bases, there was a span of 17 bases. CDR1 is SGHVS, CDR2 FQNEAQ, per germline. The CDR3 extends over 16 amino acids. The CDR3 here is CASSLVPRRVPYEQYF. The DNA for the CDR3 is TGTGCCAGCAGCTTGGTCCCCCGAAGGGTACCCTACGAGCAGTACTTC.

The chain combines TRBV7-2 with TRBJ2-7, with D perhaps TRBD2 (7 bases). Germline lookup yields CDR1 SGHTA and CDR2 FQGNSA. V was pared by 3 bases and J by 2 bases, with 14 bases between. The CDR3 covers 15 residues. CDR3 in amino acids: CASSLLAGAAYEQYF. CDR3 DNA: TGTGCCAGCAGCTTGTTGGCGGGGGCGGCCTACGAGCAGTACTTC.

V gene TRBV7-8 combines with J gene TRBJ1-1, with D possibly being TRBD1 (6 bases). Germline V gives CDR1 SGHVS, CDR2 FQNEAQ. This CDR3 contains 14 residues. Trimming cost V 1 base and J 3 bases, with 9 bases left between them. CDR3 residues: CASSLEGGYTEAFF. The CDR3, as DNA: TGTGCCAGCAGCTTAGAGGGGGGTTACACTGAAGCTTTCTTT. The whole variable domain, remainder taken from reference TRBV7-8 and TRBJ1-1, is GAGVSQSPRYKVAKRGQDVALRCDPISGHVSLFWYQQALGQGPEFLTYFQNEAQLDKSGLPSDRFFAERPEGSVSTLKIQRTQQEDSAVYLCASSLEGGYTEAFFGQGTRLTVV.

This chain uses TRBV7-9 with TRBJ1-4; tentatively, D is TRBD1 (5 bases). The V gene lost 5 bases and the J gene lost 8 bases, with 18 bases spanning the gap. The V gene's germline CDR1 is SEHNR and CDR2 FQNEAQ (reference sequence). The CDR3 has 15 residues. The CDR3 is CASSHKDTPEEKLFF. CDR3 in DNA: TGTGCCAGCAGCCACAAGGACACACCAGAGGAAAAACTGTTTTTT.

As to this clone: This sample also contains other DNA sequences that code for the same CDR3. The rearrangement links TRBV5-6 to TRBJ2-7; TRBD1 aligns across 9 bases. V lost 3 bases and J lost 3; bases outside the gene matches: 4. The CDR3 has 14 amino acids. The germline gives CDR1 SGHDT, CDR2 YYEEEE. CDR3 protein: CASSSGTGIYEQYF. CDR3 nucleotides: TGTGCCAGCAGCTCCGGGACAGGGATCTACGAGCAGTACTTC.

CDR3: CASSLAGIPEAFF. The CDR3 nucleotides are TGTGCCAGCAGCTTGGCAGGGATCCCTGAAGCTTTCTTT. The chain combines TRBV11-2 with TRBJ1-1, with D perhaps matching TRBD1 (5 bases). Trimming shortened V by 3 bases and J by 6 bases, and 11 bases separated the two germline ends. This CDR3 comprises 13 residues. CDR1 and CDR2 from the germline V gene are SGHAT and FQNNGV. The full variable domain, rest sourced from reference TRBV11-2 and TRBJ1-1, is EAGVAQSPRYKIIEKRQSVAFWCNPISGHATLYWYQQILGQGPKLLIQFQNNGVVDDSQLPKDRFSAERLKGVDSTLKIQPAKLEDSAVYLCASSLAGIPEAFFGQGTRLTVV.

J is TRBJ2-5 and V is TRBV29-1; D uncertain. The V and J ends lost 7 bases and 1 base respectively, with 4 bases between them. Germline assignment: CDR1 SQVTM and CDR2 ANQGSEA. This CDR3 spans 10 amino acids. This CDR3 reads CSGFQETQYF. In DNA form, the CDR3 reads TGCAGCGGCTTCCAAGAGACCCAGTACTTC.

This clone has a single count. This rearrangement joins TRBV7-6 to TRBJ1-1; perhaps TRBD1 as D (6 bases). Germline CDR1 SGHVS, CDR2 FNYEAQ. The CDR3 sequence is 17 residues long. The V end lost 5 bases, the J end lost 1 base, and 20 bases lay between the germline ends. For the CDR3, the DNA is TGTGCCAGCAGCGCAGCCGTTTACCAGGGGCAGAACACTGAAGCTTTCTTT. This gives the protein CASSAAVYQGQNTEAFF.

The rearrangement uses TRBV27 and TRBJ2-7; possibly TRBD1 for D (6 bases). The CDR3 is made up of 14 amino acids. Germline V CDR1 and CDR2: MNHEY, SMNVEV (reference sequence). V was clipped by 6 bases and J by 4 bases, with 16 bases between them. The CDR3 here is CASSRDTRFYEQYF. The DNA of the CDR3 is TGTGCCAGCAGCCGGGACACTCGATTTTACGAGCAGTACTTC.

The J gene is TRBJ1-2, the V gene TRBV4-3, with 7 nucleotides matching TRBD1. V lost 0 bases, J lost 7 bases, and 20 bases stayed unmatched. CDR1 LGHNA and CDR2 YSLEER come from the germline V gene. The CDR3 runs to 19 residues. CDR3 DNA sequence: TGCGCCAGCAGCCAAGATACCCCTCTCGGAGAGGGGGCGCTTCTTGGCTACACCTTC. Translation gives CASSQDTPLGEGALLGYTF.

The rearrangement links TRBV4-1 to TRBJ2-7, with D perhaps matching TRBD1 (6 bases). The CDR3 is 17 amino acids. V lost 1 base, J lost 3 bases, and 19 bases lay in between. The germline V gene has CDR1 MGHRA and CDR2 YSYEKL. CDR3 loop: CASSQARQDSYIYEQYF. The CDR3 bases are TGCGCCAGCAGCCAAGCTAGACAGGACAGCTATATCTACGAGCAGTACTTC.

The chain combines TRBV9 with TRBJ2-7; TRBD1 aligns across 8 bases. This CDR3 comprises 14 residues. Germline V CDR1 and CDR2: SGDLS, YYNGEE. V trimming: 0 bases; J trimming: 5 bases; junction bases outside the gene matches: 4. The CDR3 here is CASSVGDRRNEQYF. Written as DNA, the CDR3 is TGTGCCAGCAGCGTAGGGGACAGGCGAAACGAGCAGTACTTC.

The chain has TRBV4-1 and TRBJ2-3; 7 bases fit TRBD2. V was pared by 2 bases and J by 2 bases, with 16 bases of the junction left unmatched. The CDR3 sequence is 19 residues long. In germline, CDR1 is MGHRA, CDR2 YSYEKL. CDR3 in amino acids: CASSQKGGGGSTFTDTQYF. The CDR3 DNA is TGCGCCAGCAGCCAAAAGGGTGGTGGCGGGAGTACTTTCACAGATACGCAGTATTTT.

This chain's CDR3 is CASSGSGRAYEQYF. CDR3 nucleotide sequence: TGTGCCAGCAGCGGGAGCGGGAGGGCCTACGAGCAGTACTTC. The chain is built from TRBV5-4 and TRBJ2-7; 10 nucleotides agree with TRBD2. The CDR3 sequence is 14 residues long. V shed 4 bases, J shed 2 bases, and the junction held 3 bases outside the gene matches. The germline CDR1 and CDR2 sequences are SGHNT and YYREEE (reference sequence).

This chain connects TRBV27 to TRBJ2-5, with TRBD2 matching 7 bases. J lost 5 bases, V lost 3 bases, and 3 bases had no gene match. This CDR3 region has 13 residues. The germline CDR1 and CDR2 sequences are MNHEY and SMNVEV (reference sequence). Here the CDR3 DNA reads TGTGCCAGCAGTTTCGGACTAGGGGAGACCCAGTACTTC. Translation gives CASSFGLGETQYF.

V is TRBV29-1 and J is TRBJ2-2; 8 bases agree with TRBD1. Looked up from germline, CDR1 is SQVTM and CDR2 is ANQGSEA. This CDR3 spans 15 amino acids. V dropped 2 bases and J dropped 5; count of bases not matched to a gene: 7. CDR3 protein: CSVERQGLRTGELFF. DNA of the CDR3: TGCAGCGTTGAACGACAGGGGTTGCGTACCGGGGAGCTGTTTTTT.

The gene calls are TRBV5-1 and TRBJ2-7; D not resolved. The CDR3 runs 11 residues. The V and J ends lost 4 bases and 3 bases respectively, with 5 bases between them. The germline V gene encodes CDR1 SGHRS and CDR2 YFSETQ. The CDR3 loop reads CASSKDYEQYF. The CDR3 coding sequence is TGCGCCAGCAGCAAAGACTACGAGCAGTACTTC.

J is TRBJ1-1 and V is TRBV6-1; D perhaps matches TRBD1 (5 bases). Germline-derived CDR1 and CDR2 are MNHNS and SASEGT. Trimming cost V 2 bases and J 4 bases, with 11 bases left between them. The CDR3 runs to 14 residues. In DNA, the CDR3 is TGTGCCAGCAGTGAATGGGGGGGTAGCACTGAAGCTTTCTTT. It yields the protein CASSEWGGSTEAFF.

DNA of the CDR3: TGCGCCAGCAGCCAAGTTCAGCGGGAGAGCCCCTACGGAAATGAGCAGTTCTTC. Translated: CASSQVQRESPYGNEQFF. The rearrangement uses TRBV4-1 and TRBJ2-1; 8 bases map to TRBD2. Germline CDR1 reads MGHRA; CDR2 reads YSYEKL. This CDR3 spans 18 amino acids. Losses at the gene ends were 1 base for V and 7 bases for J; bases not matched to a gene: 15.

V usage is TRBV6-9 and J usage is TRBJ2-1, with TRBD1 matching over 7 bases. Germline CDR1 reads MNHGY; CDR2 reads SVAAGI. This CDR3 contains 15 residues. The V segment lost 7 bases and the J segment 2 bases; nucleotides outside the gene matches: 8. CDR3 protein: CASNTGTEAYNEQFF. The CDR3 coding sequence is TGTGCCAGCAATACCGGGACAGAGGCCTACAATGAGCAGTTCTTC.

The rearrangement links TRBV6-5 to TRBJ2-2; a weak D match, TRBD1 (6 bases). Germline V lookup: CDR1 MNHEY, CDR2 SVGAGI. This CDR3 contains 15 residues. V dropped 0 bases and J dropped 7 bases, with 12 bases sitting between them. CDR3 DNA: TGTGCCAGCAGTTACTCGTTGGGGGCGGGCGGGGAGCTGTTTTTT. It encodes CASSYSLGAGGELFF.